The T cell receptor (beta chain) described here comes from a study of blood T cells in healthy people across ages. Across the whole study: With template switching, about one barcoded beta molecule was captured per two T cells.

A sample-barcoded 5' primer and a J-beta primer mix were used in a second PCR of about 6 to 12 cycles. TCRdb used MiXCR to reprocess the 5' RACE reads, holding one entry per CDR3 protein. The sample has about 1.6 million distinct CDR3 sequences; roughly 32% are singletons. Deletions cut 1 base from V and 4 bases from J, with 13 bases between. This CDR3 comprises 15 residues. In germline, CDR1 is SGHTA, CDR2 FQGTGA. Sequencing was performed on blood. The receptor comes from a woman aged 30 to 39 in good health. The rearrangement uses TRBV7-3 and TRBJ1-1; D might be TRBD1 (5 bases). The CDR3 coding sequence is TGTGCCAGCAGCTTAAATGGGGCGGTAGGCACTGAAGCTTTCTTT. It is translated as CASSLNGAVGTEAFF. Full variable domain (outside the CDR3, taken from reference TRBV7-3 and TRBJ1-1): GAGVSQTPSNKVTEKGKYVELRCDPISGHTALYWYRQSLGQGPEFLIYFQGTGAADDSGLPNDRFFAVRPEGSVSTLKIQRTERGDSAVYLCASSLNGAVGTEAFFGQGTRLTVV.